These 20 T cell receptor beta chains were sequenced from one sample in a study of cytomegalovirus exposure and HLA in healthy donors. PCR involved 60 Vbeta and 13 Jbeta primers. Some clones are missing from TCRdb's copy, which holds only in-frame ones; the method was immunoSEQ multiplex PCR. The sample comprises around 150,000 clones, around 77% of which are singletons, and more than 1.1% rests with the top ten. The sequencing sample was made of PBMCs. The receptor set was obtained from a woman in her 30s in good health and CMV-seronegative.

The rearrangement links TRBV5-6 to TRBJ2-1; TRBD1 matches 10 bases. Germline CDR1 reads SGHDT; CDR2 reads YYEEEE. CDR3 length: 16 amino acids. Germline trimming cut 4 bases from V and 2 bases from J; bases unmatched to any gene: 6. The chain's CDR3 is CASSIDRGPPYNEQFF. CDR3 nucleotide sequence: TGTGCCAGCAGCATTGACAGGGGGCCTCCCTACAATGAGCAGTTCTTC.

This rearrangement joins TRBV5-4 to TRBJ1-6; D may be TRBD1 (6 bases). Germline loops: CDR1 SGHNT, CDR2 YYREEE (reference sequence). This CDR3 comprises 16 residues. Trimming removed 0 bases at V and 1 base at J, with 8 bases between. CDR3 amino acids: CASSLEGGSYNSPLHF. CDR3 sequence (DNA): TGTGCCAGCAGCTTGGAGGGGGGGTCCTATAATTCACCCCTCCACTTT.

This clone has just a few counts. The genes are TRBV30 and TRBJ2-5, with D perhaps TRBD2 (7 bases). CDR1 is GTSNPN, CDR2 SVGIG, per germline (reference sequence). Deletions cut 0 bases from V and 4 bases from J, with 9 bases between. The length of the CDR3 is 13 residues. Here the CDR3 reads CAWSVGGRETQYF. The CDR3 DNA sequence: TGTGCCTGGAGTGTCGGGGGGCGAGAGACCCAGTACTTC. Drawing the rest from reference TRBV30 and TRBJ2-5, the complete variable domain is SQTIHQWPATLVQPVGSPLSLECTVEGTSNPNLYWYRQAAGRGLQLLFYSVGIGQISSEVPQNLSASRPQDRQFILSSKKLLLSDSGFYLCAWSVGGRETQYFGPGTRLLVL.

The chain combines TRBV2 with TRBJ2-6; D is unresolved. The CDR3 loop spans 13 amino acids. V lost 4 bases to trimming and J lost 3 bases, with 4 bases between them. The germline gives CDR1 SNHLY, CDR2 FYNNEI. The DNA for the CDR3 is TGTGCCAGCAGTGTTAATGGGGCCAACGTCCTGACTTTC. Translated, it gives CASSVNGANVLTF.

The rearrangement joins TRBV4-1 to TRBJ2-5; 10 bases match TRBD2. After removal of 1 base from V and 5 bases from J, the junction contained 7 bases not matched to a gene. Germline lookup yields CDR1 MGHRA and CDR2 YSYEKL. The CDR3 contains 16 residues. The CDR3 loop reads CASSQVASGGDETQYF. The CDR3 nucleotides read TGCGCCAGCAGCCAAGTAGCTAGCGGGGGCGATGAGACCCAGTACTTC.

This chain links TRBV2 with TRBJ1-5, with 7 nucleotides matching TRBD1. Germline CDR1 is SNHLY and CDR2 is FYNNEI. The junction had 3 bases not matched to a gene; V was cut back by 6 bases and J by 1 base. The CDR3 loop spans 14 amino acids. CDR3 nucleotide sequence: TGTGCCAGCAGCGAACAGGGGAGCAATCAGCCCCAGCATTTT. Amino acid sequence: CASSEQGSNQPQHF.

The table lists this clone with a few counts. This sample also contains other DNA sequences that code for the same CDR3. The chain recombines TRBV4-1 with TRBJ2-2; TRBD1 might be the D (5 bases). The V gene's germline CDR1 is MGHRA and CDR2 YSYEKL. V lost 3 bases to trimming and J lost 1 base, with 9 bases between them. The CDR3 loop spans 15 amino acids. The CDR3: CASSQQGMNTGELFF. The CDR3 DNA reads as TGCGCCAGCAGCCAGCAGGGAATGAACACCGGGGAGCTGTTTTTT.

The V call is TRBV30, the J call TRBJ2-2; D is perhaps TRBD1 (6 bases). The CDR3 contains 14 residues. Trimming left V 4 bases short and J 4 bases short, with 13 bases between. Germline V gene sequence: CDR1 GTSNPN, CDR2 SVGIG (reference sequence). The CDR3 DNA sequence: TGTGCCTGGACCCGACAGGTTATCACCGGGGAGCTGTTTTTT. Its translation: CAWTRQVITGELFF.

This clone showed up just a few times. The chain is built from TRBV4-1 and TRBJ2-7; D may be TRBD1 (6 bases). Germline V gene sequence: CDR1 MGHRA, CDR2 YSYEKL. V was clipped by 0 bases and J by 6 bases, with 15 bases between them. The CDR3 contains 15 residues. The CDR3 DNA sequence: TGCGCCAGCAGCCAAGACCAGGGGTCAATCCGCGAGCAGTACTTC. It is translated as CASSQDQGSIREQYF.

V is TRBV19 and J is TRBJ2-1; D not certain. V gave up 2 bases and J gave up 4 bases, with 9 bases separating them. The germline V gene encodes CDR1 LNHDA and CDR2 SQIVND (reference sequence). This CDR3 region has 14 residues. The CDR3 sequence is CASSISHGYNEQFF. The CDR3 DNA reads as TGTGCCAGTAGTATAAGTCACGGGTACAATGAGCAGTTCTTC.

This chain connects TRBV9 to TRBJ1-3; the match to TRBD1 covers 8 bases. Germline CDR1 SGDLS, CDR2 YYNGEE. The length of the CDR3 is 15 residues. V lost 0 bases and J lost 4; bases outside the gene matches: 3. The CDR3 DNA sequence: TGTGCCAGCAGCGTAGAACAGGGGGGCGGAAACACCATATATTTT. Protein: CASSVEQGGGNTIYF.

The gene calls are TRBV18 and TRBJ2-7, with a weak D call TRBD1 (6 bases). Trimming took 3 bases from V and 5 from J, leaving 14 bases between them. The germline CDR1 and CDR2 sequences are KGHSH and LQKENI. CDR3 length: 14 amino acids. The CDR3 sequence is CASSPQGPPHEQYF. DNA of the CDR3: TGTGCCAGCTCACCCCAGGGGCCCCCCCACGAGCAGTACTTC.

The V gene is TRBV7-9, the J gene TRBJ1-2; 9 nucleotides align to TRBD1. The CDR3 totals 13 residues. V lost 8 bases to trimming and J lost 5 bases; unmatched junction nucleotides: 6. CDR1 is SEHNR and CDR2 is FQNEAQ in the germline V gene (reference sequence). The CDR3 DNA reads TGTGCCAGCTTCAAACAGGGGGCGTATGGCTACACCTTC. This translates into CASFKQGAYGYTF.

J is TRBJ2-6 and V is TRBV27, with D tentatively TRBD1 (5 bases). V shed 4 bases and J shed 2 bases, with 9 bases lying between them. The CDR3 is 15 amino acids. Germline loops: CDR1 MNHEY, CDR2 SMNVEV (reference sequence). Here the CDR3 reads CASSSQVTGANVLTF. The CDR3 DNA reads TGTGCCAGCAGTTCACAGGTAACTGGGGCCAACGTCCTGACTTTC.

The chain joins TRBV16 to TRBJ1-5, with 9 bases matching TRBD1. The J segment lost 5 bases and the V segment lost 4 bases, leaving 15 bases of the junction unmatched. This CDR3 spans 18 amino acids. In germline, CDR1 is KGHSY, CDR2 FQNENV. The CDR3 protein is CASSPIGTGLGYDQPQHF. The CDR3 coding sequence is TGTGCCAGCAGCCCAATTGGGACAGGGTTAGGATACGATCAGCCCCAGCATTTT.

V gene TRBV10-3 combines with J gene TRBJ1-1, with 7 bases identical to TRBD1. Germline CDR1 is ENHRY and CDR2 is SYGVKD. The length of the CDR3 is 14 residues. Trimming took 6 bases from V and 2 from J; bases not matched to a gene: 6. DNA for the CDR3: TGTGCCATCAGGCCGGGACAGCTAAACACTGAAGCTTTCTTT. Encoded protein: CAIRPGQLNTEAFF.

On this clone itself: At one end the junction does not follow the germline gene, possibly because of a read error. V usage is TRBV5-6 and J usage is TRBJ2-7; D is perhaps TRBD2 (5 bases). CDR1 is SGHDT, CDR2 YYEEEE, per germline. CDR3 length: 14 residues. The DNA of the CDR3 is TGTGCCAGCAGCTCGAGCGGATCCTCCGACGAGCAGTACTTC. The encoded protein is CASSSSGSSDEQYF.

In the case of this clone: At one end, the junction sequence differs from germline, possibly due to a read error. The chain links TRBV28 to TRBJ2-6, with D possibly being TRBD1 (5 bases). This CDR3 is 15 amino acids long. From germline, CDR1 is MDHEN and CDR2 SYDVKM. CDR3 in DNA: TGTGCCAGCAGTTTACTCAGCTCTGGGGCCAACGGCCTGACTTTC. It encodes CASSLLSSGANGLTF.

The gene calls are TRBV12-5 and TRBJ1-2; 8 bases are shared with TRBD1. The germline V gene encodes CDR1 LGHNT and CDR2 FRNRAP. This CDR3 has 14 amino acids. V lost 1 base and J lost 6; bases outside the gene matches: 4. CDR3 bases: TGTGCTAGTGGTTTGGGCAGGGGGCTTGATGGCTACACCTTC. Encoded protein: CASGLGRGLDGYTF.

This clone was recorded once. The chain combines TRBV4-1 with TRBJ2-7; a weak D match, TRBD1 (6 bases). The CDR3 covers 16 residues. Trimming stripped 1 base from V and 0 bases from J, with 13 bases between. Germline values: CDR1 MGHRA, CDR2 YSYEKL. CDR3 in amino acids: CASSQGIQGFSYEQYF. CDR3 sequence (DNA): TGCGCCAGCAGCCAAGGCATCCAGGGGTTCTCCTACGAGCAGTACTTC.